This T cell receptor (beta chain) comes out of a study of blood T cells in healthy people across ages. The sample, about 9.2 milliliters of peripheral blood, was drawn from each donor. Germline V gene lookup returns CDR1 SNHLY and CDR2 FYNNEI. The CDR3 sequence is 12 residues long. The authors ran a second PCR of roughly 6 to 12 cycles using a sample-barcoded 5' primer and a J-beta primer mix. TCRdb redid the calling of the 5' RACE reads with MiXCR, one entry per CDR3 protein. Among just over 800,000 distinct CDR3 sequences listed, roughly 60% were seen once. With regard to this clonotype: At one of its ends the junction is not consistent with the germline gene, which may arise from a read error.

The specimen was blood. This chain links TRBV2 with TRBJ2-5; D remains unclear. The J call may be mistaken, given a closer DNA end match to TRBJ2-7. The clonotype was recovered from a young man in good health. For the CDR3, the DNA is TGCGCCAGCAGTGAAAGGGAATACGAGCAGTACTTC. Protein product: CASSEREYEQYF.